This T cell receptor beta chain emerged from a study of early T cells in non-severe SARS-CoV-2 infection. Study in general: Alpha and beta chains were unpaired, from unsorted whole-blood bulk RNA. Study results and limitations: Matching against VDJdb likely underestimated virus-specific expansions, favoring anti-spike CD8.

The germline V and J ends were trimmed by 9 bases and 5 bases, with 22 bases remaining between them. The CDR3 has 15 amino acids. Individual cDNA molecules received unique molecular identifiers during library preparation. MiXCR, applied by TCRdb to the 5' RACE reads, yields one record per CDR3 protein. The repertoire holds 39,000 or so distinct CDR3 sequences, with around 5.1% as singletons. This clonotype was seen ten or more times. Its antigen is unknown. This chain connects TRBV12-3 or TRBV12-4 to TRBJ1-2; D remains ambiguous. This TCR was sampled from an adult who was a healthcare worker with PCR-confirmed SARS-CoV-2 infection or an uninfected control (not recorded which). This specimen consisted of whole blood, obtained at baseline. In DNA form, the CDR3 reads TGTGCCAGTTTCAAGGAGGGAAGTAGACGGTATGGCTACACCTTC. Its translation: CASFKEGSRRYGYTF.